What follows are 10 T cell receptor beta chains derived from one specimen sequenced in a study of shared clonotypes between healthy human individuals. Generated by immunoSEQ multiplex PCR, the TCRdb table keeps only in-frame clones and is missing some. The sample consists of about 1.5 million clones, 95% to 99% of them appearing once. The sequenced sample was naive CD4+ T cells sorted from blood. The subset denotes: CD45RA+ positively selected. These receptors were collected from a man aged 25-45 years in good health.

In its sample, this clone was seen once. This rearrangement joins TRBV28 to TRBJ2-1; D not resolved. This CDR3 region has 16 residues. Germline lookup yields CDR1 MDHEN and CDR2 SYDVKM. Trimming removed 8 bases from V and 8 bases from J, with 25 bases in between. The DNA of the CDR3 is TGTGCCAGCTCATCCCCGGCTCGCTTTCTTTTCGATGAGCAGTTCTTC. Amino acid sequence: CASSSPARFLFDEQFF.

The chain couples TRBV7-9 to TRBJ2-7; D is perhaps TRBD1 (6 bases). The CDR3 is 14 residues long. The germline V gene has CDR1 SEHNR and CDR2 FQNEAQ (reference sequence). The V end lost 1 base, the J end lost 2 bases, and 9 bases lay between the germline ends. The CDR3 nucleotides read TGTGCCAGCAGCTTAGAGCAGGGGCCCTACGAGCAGTACTTC. This codes for CASSLEQGPYEQYF.

The chain recombines TRBV13 with TRBJ2-1; D is uncertain. Trimming took 5 bases from V and 0 from J, leaving 8 bases between them. Per germline, CDR1 PRHDT and CDR2 FYEKMQ (reference sequence). This CDR3 has 14 residues. The CDR3 nucleotides are TGTGCCAGCAGCCTTAGGAGCTCCTACAATGAGCAGTTCTTC. It translates to CASSLRSSYNEQFF.

This chain connects TRBV5-4 to TRBJ2-5; tentative D call: TRBD2 (5 bases). V lost 0 bases and J lost 7, with 10 bases in between. Germline CDR1 and CDR2: SGHNT and YYREEE (reference sequence). CDR3 length equals 13 residues. DNA of the CDR3: TGTGCCAGCAGCTTGGTCCAGAGCGGGACCCAGTACTTC. Its protein is CASSLVQSGTQYF.

This chain connects TRBV6-1 to TRBJ2-7, with unresolved D. This CDR3 has 16 amino acids. CDR1 and CDR2 (germline): MNHNS, SASEGT. V lost 3 bases to trimming and J lost 4 bases, with 19 bases between them. The CDR3 here is CASSDVGFGPSYEQYF. The CDR3 bases are TGTGCCAGCAGTGATGTTGGTTTCGGACCGTCGTACGAGCAGTACTTC.

The V call is TRBV18, the J call TRBJ2-2; 7 bases align to TRBD1. Germline assignment: CDR1 KGHSH and CDR2 LQKENI. The CDR3 covers 15 residues. J was trimmed by 0 bases and V by 6 bases; bases with no gene match: 4. The CDR3 sequence is CASSRDSANTGELFF. The CDR3 DNA is TGTGCCAGCTCGAGGGACAGCGCGAACACCGGGGAGCTGTTTTTT.

The V gene is TRBV13, the J gene TRBJ2-3, with 8 bases matching TRBD1. The trim removed 2 bases at V and 2 bases at J, leaving 6 bases unmatched. Looked up from germline, CDR1 is PRHDT and CDR2 is FYEKMQ (reference sequence). There are 16 residues in the CDR3. In DNA form, the CDR3 reads TGTGCCAGCAGCTTATTTAGGGACAGGCTCACAGATACGCAGTATTTT. Residues: CASSLFRDRLTDTQYF.

V and J are TRBV11-2 and TRBJ2-7; no firm D call. Germline CDR1 is SGHAT and CDR2 is FQNNGV. This CDR3 comprises 16 residues. V dropped 0 bases and J dropped 3 bases, with 15 bases sitting between them. CDR3 in DNA: TGTGCCAGCAGCTTAGATCAACAGCAGGCCAACTACGAGCAGTACTTC. It translates to CASSLDQQQANYEQYF.

This clone was seen just once. The chain carries TRBV11-2 and TRBJ1-2; possibly TRBD1 for D (6 bases). Germline V gene sequence: CDR1 SGHAT, CDR2 FQNNGV. CDR3 length equals 13 residues. Trimming removed 2 bases from V and 4 bases from J, with 8 bases in between. The CDR3 coding sequence is TGTGCCAGCAGCTTAACAGGGACCTATGGCTACACCTTC. It translates to CASSLTGTYGYTF.

The gene calls are TRBV19 and TRBJ2-3; maybe TRBD2 (5 bases). Trimming removed 6 bases at V and 5 bases at J, with 9 bases between. There are 12 residues in the CDR3. Looked up from germline, CDR1 is LNHDA and CDR2 is SQIVND (reference sequence). This CDR3 is CASRDFRDTQYF. In nucleotides, the CDR3 is TGTGCCAGTAGGGACTTTCGAGATACGCAGTATTTT.